The 20 T cell receptor beta chains listed next were all sequenced from one sample in a study of beta chain features in type 1 diabetes. Study outcomes and limitations: Moderate but significant shortening of TCRB CDR3s was recorded in all four CD4+ subsets from Type 1 diabetes patients.

Since all of the isolated RNA was reverse transcribed, expressed TCRB transcripts were what got sequenced. Measured with immunoSEQ multiplex PCR; TCRdb has only the in-frame clones, and not every one. Of about 120,000 clones detected, 17% appear once; the ten largest clones hold roughly 2.6%. Antigen specificity for these receptors is unknown. Sequenced material: central memory CD4+ T cells from blood. The receptors stem from a man between 18 and 29 years old with type 1 diabetes.

This clone was seen a handful of times. The V and J genes are TRBV5-4 and TRBJ2-7, with D possibly being TRBD1 or TRBD2 (5 bases each). CDR3 length: 13 residues. Germline loops: CDR1 SGHNT, CDR2 YYREEE (reference sequence). The V gene lost 4 bases and the J gene lost 8 bases, with 16 bases spanning the gap. CDR3 loop: CASSHDREGQQYF. The CDR3, as DNA: TGTGCCAGCAGCCACGACAGAGAGGGCCAGCAGTACTTC.

This chain links TRBV7-2 with TRBJ2-7; TRBD1 aligns across 7 bases. Per germline, CDR1 SGHTA and CDR2 FQGNSA. This CDR3 has 14 residues. J gave up 2 bases and V 3 bases, and 4 bases lay outside the gene matches. CDR3 sequence: CASSFAQGPYEQYF. In DNA form, the CDR3 reads TGTGCCAGCAGCTTCGCACAGGGGCCCTACGAGCAGTACTTC.

This chain uses TRBV5-4 with TRBJ2-7; D perhaps matches TRBD2 (6 bases). Per the germline V gene, CDR1 is SGHNT and CDR2 is YYREEE (reference sequence). V was trimmed by 4 bases and J by 0 bases, leaving 17 bases between them. The CDR3 totals 16 residues. This CDR3 reads CASSPGLPGSSYEQYF. The CDR3 nucleotides are TGTGCCAGCAGCCCAGGACTACCTGGAAGCTCCTACGAGCAGTACTTC.

The CDR3 sequence is CASSPHGGARMDTQYF. CDR3 sequence (DNA): TGTGCCAGCAGCCCCCATGGGGGGGCTAGGATGGATACGCAGTATTTT. This chain connects TRBV7-3 to TRBJ2-3; D might be TRBD2 (7 bases). Trimming cost V 5 bases and J 6 bases, with 21 bases left between them. This CDR3 contains 16 residues. CDR1 and CDR2 from the germline V gene are SGHTA and FQGTGA.

Only a few counts were recorded for this clone. The chain has TRBV2 and TRBJ2-6, with a weak D call TRBD1 (5 bases). From germline, CDR1 is SNHLY and CDR2 FYNNEI. This CDR3 has 17 residues. Trimming shortened V by 6 bases and J by 0 bases, and 15 bases separated the two germline ends. The CDR3 spells CASRASDTNSGANVLTF. For the CDR3, the DNA is TGTGCCAGCAGAGCCTCGGACACGAACTCTGGGGCCAACGTCCTGACTTTC.

V gene TRBV30 combines with J gene TRBJ2-3; possibly TRBD1 for D (6 bases). Trimming removed 5 bases at V and 4 bases at J, with 10 bases between. Germline values: CDR1 GTSNPN, CDR2 SVGIG (reference sequence). The CDR3 loop spans 12 amino acids. The CDR3 region is CAWAEGADTQYF. The CDR3 DNA follows: TGTGCCTGGGCCGAGGGGGCAGATACGCAGTATTTT.

This chain connects TRBV14 to TRBJ2-1; D is ambiguous. V was clipped by 3 bases and J by 3 bases, with 6 bases between them. Germline V CDR1 and CDR2: SGHDN, FVKESK. The CDR3 is 13 residues long. CDR3 in amino acids: CASSQGNYNEQFF. CDR3 DNA: TGTGCCAGCAGCCAGGGGAACTACAATGAGCAGTTCTTC.

The gene calls are TRBV29-1 and TRBJ1-2; D not resolved. Germline V gene lookup returns CDR1 SQVTM and CDR2 ANQGSEA. The CDR3 runs 15 residues. V was trimmed by 0 bases and J by 4 bases, leaving 15 bases between them. The CDR3 sequence is CSVEDGAFWSYGYTF. Written as DNA, the CDR3 is TGCAGCGTTGAAGATGGAGCATTTTGGAGCTATGGCTACACCTTC. Full variable domain (rest looked up from reference TRBV29-1 and TRBJ1-2): SAVISQKPSRDICQRGTSLTIQCQVDSQVTMMFWYRQQPGQSLTLIATANQGSEATYESGFVIDKFPISRPNLTFSTLTVSNMSPEDSSIYLCSVEDGAFWSYGYTFGSGTRLTVV.

There are many counts of this clone. The genes are TRBV25-1 and TRBJ1-3; D is uncertain. Trimming left V 2 bases short and J 4 bases short, with 6 bases between. The germline gives CDR1 MGHDK, CDR2 SYGVNS. The CDR3 covers 13 residues. CDR3 nucleotide sequence: TGTGCCAGCAGTGAACCCGGGGGAAACACCATATATTTT. It codes for CASSEPGGNTIYF.

V usage is TRBV30 and J usage is TRBJ2-1; TRBD2 matches at 9 bases. This CDR3 has 14 residues. V gave up 3 bases and J gave up 9 bases; unmatched junction bases: 9. Germline CDR1 reads GTSNPN; CDR2 reads SVGIG (reference sequence). Here the CDR3 reads CAWSTSGRWGEQFF. The CDR3 DNA reads as TGTGCCTGGAGCACCAGCGGGAGGTGGGGTGAGCAGTTCTTC.

This clone was counted between two and nine times. This sequence joins TRBV2 and TRBJ1-2; 7 bases agree with TRBD1. The CDR3 is 14 amino acids. The V gene end was trimmed by 4 bases and the J gene end by 6 bases; junction bases not matched to a gene: 8. Germline-derived CDR1 and CDR2 are SNHLY and FYNNEI. The DNA for the CDR3 is TGTGCCAGCAGTGGTGGGACAGCTATAGATGGCTACACCTTC. Translation: CASSGGTAIDGYTF.

The chain combines TRBV10-3 with TRBJ2-2; 8 nucleotides line up with TRBD1. Germline CDR1 reads ENHRY; CDR2 reads SYGVKD. This CDR3 spans 14 amino acids. V trimming: 9 bases; J trimming: 2 bases; junction bases outside the gene matches: 5. The CDR3 bases are TGTGCCATAGGACAGGGCCCCAACACCGGGGAGCTGTTTTTT. Translated, it gives CAIGQGPNTGELFF.

In its sample, this clone was seen a few times. J is TRBJ1-2 and V is TRBV4-3, with 9 bases that match TRBD1. The CDR3 spans 15 residues. Germline CDR1 reads LGHNA; CDR2 reads YSLEER. J lost 5 bases, V lost 0 bases, and 4 bases had no gene match. The CDR3 is CASSQEDRGRYGYTF. For the CDR3, the DNA is TGCGCCAGCAGCCAAGAGGACAGGGGCCGTTATGGCTACACCTTC.

The rearrangement joins TRBV11-1 to TRBJ2-7; 7 bases line up with TRBD2. The CDR3 runs 14 residues. The trim removed 7 bases at V and 2 bases at J, leaving 8 bases unmatched. CDR1 is SGHAT, CDR2 FQDESV, per germline (reference sequence). Here the CDR3 reads CASKASGGPYEQYF. CDR3 nucleotide sequence: TGTGCCAGCAAAGCTAGCGGAGGTCCCTACGAGCAGTACTTC.

This clone was counted only a few times. The V gene is TRBV30, the J gene TRBJ1-2; no reliable D call. Germline CDR1 GTSNPN, CDR2 SVGIG (reference sequence). With 0 bases removed from V and 9 bases from J, the gap between germline ends came to 8 bases. CDR3 size: 11 residues. CDR3 protein: CAWSVSGSYTF. The CDR3 DNA follows: TGTGCCTGGAGTGTAAGTGGGAGCTACACCTTC.

Only a few counts were recorded for this clone. CDR3 amino acids: CASSFRSGLLGNEQFF. CDR3 DNA: TGTGCCAGCAGCTTCCGATCAGGACTACTTGGCAATGAGCAGTTCTTC. This sequence joins TRBV9 and TRBJ2-1, with D possibly TRBD2 on 6 matching bases. CDR3 length: 16 residues. Trimming removed 4 bases from V and 6 bases from J, with 20 bases in between. Germline-derived CDR1 and CDR2 are SGDLS and YYNGEE.

Only a few counts were recorded for this clone. The V and J genes are TRBV7-8 and TRBJ1-4; 7 nucleotides align to TRBD1. The CDR3 has 16 residues. CDR1 and CDR2 from the germline V gene are SGHVS and FQNEAQ. V dropped 5 bases and J dropped 5; count of bases not matched to a gene: 11. The CDR3 DNA sequence: TGTGCCAGCAGCCTGCGTCAGACAGGGTTGAATGAAAAACTGTTTTTT. Translated: CASSLRQTGLNEKLFF.

This chain links TRBV10-2 with TRBJ2-2; D possibly corresponds to TRBD1 (6 bases). Germline values: CDR1 WSHSY, CDR2 SAAADI. V was clipped by 5 bases and J by 5 bases, with 9 bases between them. The CDR3 runs to 13 residues. The CDR3 bases are TGCGCCAGCAGTATCAGGGGTACCGGGGAGCTGTTTTTT. It encodes CASSIRGTGELFF.

This clone was observed a few times. V and J are TRBV6-5 and TRBJ2-6, with D hard to call. The CDR3 totals 12 residues. The V end lost 6 bases, the J end lost 12 bases, and 12 bases lay between the germline ends. Germline V gene lookup returns CDR1 MNHEY and CDR2 SVGAGI. The CDR3 protein is CASRWAESVLTF. CDR3 sequence (DNA): TGTGCCAGCAGGTGGGCTGAGAGCGTCCTGACTTTC.

The table lists this clone with a few counts. This sequence joins TRBV5-1 and TRBJ2-2, with D hard to call. CDR3 length: 14 residues. The V and J ends lost 0 bases and 2 bases respectively, with 5 bases between them. CDR1 SGHRS and CDR2 YFSETQ come from the germline V gene. CDR3: CASSLVLNTGELFF. The CDR3 nucleotides read TGCGCCAGCAGCTTGGTGCTCAACACCGGGGAGCTGTTTTTT.